This TCR beta chain came from a study of blood T cell repertoires in COVID-19. This clone has at least ten counts. With 5 bases removed from V and 6 bases from J, the gap between germline ends came to 17 bases. Germline V CDR1 and CDR2: SGHAT, FQNNGV. CDR3 size: 14 residues. Authors' analysis steps: Estimated nucleated cell counts came from reference gene primer amplification. Libraries were prepared by immunoSEQ multiplex PCR; TCRdb keeps only in-frame clonotypes and omits some of them. D and trimming come from the DNA, and the V and J calls and clone size come from that table. This sample carries approximately 170,000 clones, around 80% of them seen once, and the ten largest clones take about 10%.

This chain uses TRBV11-2 with TRBJ2-7, with D perhaps matching TRBD2 (5 bases). The source of this sequence is a man aged 60 to 69 with active or convalescent COVID-19. The specimen was peripheral blood. The CDR3 nucleotides are TGTGCCAGCAGCCGTGCCGGGAACAAGGTCGAGCAGTACTTC. It is translated as CASSRAGNKVEQYF.